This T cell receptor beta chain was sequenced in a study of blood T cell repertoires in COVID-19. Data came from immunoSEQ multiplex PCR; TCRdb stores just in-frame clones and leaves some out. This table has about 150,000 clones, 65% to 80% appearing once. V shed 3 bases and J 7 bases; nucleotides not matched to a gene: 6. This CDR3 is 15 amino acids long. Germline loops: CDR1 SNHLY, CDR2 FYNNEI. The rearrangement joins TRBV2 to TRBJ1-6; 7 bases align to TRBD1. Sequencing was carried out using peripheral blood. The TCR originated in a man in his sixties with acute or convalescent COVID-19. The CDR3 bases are TGTGCCAGCAGTGAGCAAGGGACAGCGAATTCACCCCTCCACTTT. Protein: CASSEQGTANSPLHF.